This T cell receptor (beta chain) is drawn from a study of chemoradiotherapy in HPV16-positive cancers. In this sample, this clone turned up a few times. After removal of 3 bases from V and 2 bases from J, the junction contained 1 base not matched to a gene. This CDR3 has 15 residues. CDR1 is SNHLY and CDR2 is FYNNEI in the germline V gene. Produced via immunoSEQ multiplex PCR; TCRdb's table is partial and in-frame only. The sample consists of approximately 14,000 clones, approximately 91% of them appearing once. Sequenced material: blood, taken from a patient who underwent chemoradiotherapy. The genes are TRBV2 and TRBJ2-6; 7 nucleotides agree with TRBD2. The clonotype comes from a human donor with HPV-associated anogenital cancer. The CDR3 spells CASSEGGAGANVLTF. The CDR3 region has the DNA TGTGCCAGCAGTGAGGGAGGGGCTGGGGCCAACGTCCTGACTTTC.